The 27 T cell receptor beta chains below were found in one sample sequenced in a study of T cells in Graves' hyperthyroidism and ophthalmopathy. RNA transcripts served as the template for amplifying TCR beta CDR3 regions. The HTBI set primed first-round TCR CDR3 RT-PCR. From the multiplex PCR reads, TCRdb called clonotypes with MiXCR, one entry per CDR3 protein. The sample carries 500,000 or so distinct CDR3 sequences, roughly 16% recorded once. The sequenced material came from blood. These receptors were collected from a woman in her thirties with Graves' ophthalmopathy.

The chain couples TRBV10-3 to TRBJ1-1; tentative D call: TRBD1 (5 bases). Germline CDR1 and CDR2: ENHRY and SYGVKD. V shed 10 bases and J shed 2 bases, with 17 bases lying between them. There are 14 residues in the CDR3. In DNA form, the CDR3 reads TGTGCCAGGCCATCCGGGGACTTAAACACTGAAGCTTTCTTT. It is translated as CARPSGDLNTEAFF.

CDR3 amino acids: CAAGRRADTGELFF. In DNA, the CDR3 is TGTGCCGCCGGGAGGAGGGCGGACACCGGGGAGCTGTTTTTT. V and J are TRBV27 and TRBJ2-2, with 7 positions matching TRBD2. J gave up 3 bases and V 11 bases, and 9 bases lay outside the gene matches. Germline-derived CDR1 and CDR2 are MNHEY and SMNVEV (reference sequence). The CDR3 is 14 residues long.

This clonotype has a count of ten or more. This sequence joins TRBV20-1 and TRBJ1-5; possible D gene TRBD1, 5 bases. The germline V gene has CDR1 DFQATT and CDR2 SNEGSKA (reference sequence). Deletions cut 4 bases from V and 5 bases from J, with 12 bases between. The CDR3 spans 13 residues. CDR3 in amino acids: CSANLRGDQPQHF. Here the CDR3 DNA reads TGCAGTGCTAATTTGAGGGGTGATCAGCCCCAGCATTTT.

This clonotype was detected ten times or more. J is TRBJ1-3 and V is TRBV3-1; D is undetermined. CDR1 is LGHDT and CDR2 is YNNKEL in the germline V gene (reference sequence). The germline V and J ends were trimmed by 0 bases and 0 bases, with 12 bases remaining between them. This CDR3 is 17 amino acids long. CDR3 protein: CASSQDTQVRSGNTIYF. The CDR3 region has the DNA TGTGCCAGCAGCCAAGATACGCAGGTCCGCTCTGGAAACACCATATATTTT.

This clonotype was picked up a small number of times. The chain carries TRBV28 and TRBJ1-5; D is uncertain. Germline-derived CDR1 and CDR2 are MDHEN and SYDVKM. This CDR3 region has 15 residues. The ends were cut back, 7 bases at V and 0 bases at J, with 13 bases in the middle. For the CDR3, the DNA is TGTGCCAGCATATCTGGAGATTATAGCAATCAGCCCCAGCATTTT. Translation gives CASISGDYSNQPQHF.

This sequence joins TRBV5-6 and TRBJ2-1; D is unresolved. V lost 2 bases to trimming and J lost 8 bases, with 11 bases between them. Germline CDR1 and CDR2: SGHDT and YYEEEE. CDR3 length: 13 amino acids. This chain's CDR3 is CASSFEGFDEQFF. DNA of the CDR3: TGTGCCAGCAGCTTTGAAGGGTTCGATGAGCAGTTCTTC.

This clonotype has at least ten counts. The rearrangement uses TRBV7-2 and TRBJ2-3, with D maybe TRBD2 (6 bases). Between the trimmed V and J ends, which lost 1 base and 2 bases, there was a span of 31 bases. There are 22 residues in the CDR3. CDR1 and CDR2 (germline): SGHTA, FQGNSA. The CDR3 loop is CASSLVWSQLADIPLPTDTQYF. CDR3 DNA: TGTGCCAGCAGCTTAGTATGGTCGCAATTAGCGGACATCCCACTACCCACAGATACGCAGTATTTT. Drawing the rest from reference TRBV7-2 and TRBJ2-3, the complete variable domain is GAGVSQSPSNKVTEKGKDVELRCDPISGHTALYWYRQSLGQGLEFLIYFQGNSAPDKSGLPSDRFSAERTGGSVSTLTIQRTQQEDSAVYLCASSLVWSQLADIPLPTDTQYFGPGTRLTVL.

There are many counts of this clonotype. DNA for the CDR3: TGCAGTGCTGAATATAGCGGGTTCCGGCTAGATACGCAGTATTTT. It encodes CSAEYSGFRLDTQYF. The chain employs TRBV20-1 and TRBJ2-3; 7 bases align to TRBD2. V lost 5 bases to trimming and J lost 5 bases; unmatched junction nucleotides: 13. The CDR3 loop spans 15 amino acids. Germline CDR1 DFQATT, CDR2 SNEGSKA (reference sequence).

V usage is TRBV10-3 and J usage is TRBJ2-3; 11 bases line up with TRBD2. Trimming removed 4 bases from V and 1 base from J; junction bases left unmatched: 7. Germline V CDR1 and CDR2: ENHRY, SYGVKD. There are 17 residues in the CDR3. CDR3 sequence reads: CAISAPRTSGRTDTQYF. The CDR3, as DNA: TGTGCCATCAGTGCCCCCCGGACTAGCGGGCGCACAGATACGCAGTATTTT.

This clonotype was detected only a few times. The chain has TRBV20-1 and TRBJ2-1; TRBD1 aligns across 10 bases. The CDR3 loop spans 15 amino acids. CDR1 DFQATT and CDR2 SNEGSKA come from the germline V gene (reference sequence). Trimming removed 6 bases from V and 4 bases from J; junction bases left unmatched: 9. The CDR3 DNA follows: TGCAGTGCGAGACCGCCGGGACAGGGGTACAATGAGCAGTTCTTC. It codes for CSARPPGQGYNEQFF.

This chain joins TRBV19 and TRBJ1-1; the D gene is possibly TRBD1 (5 bases). The V gene lost 7 bases and the J gene lost 5 bases, with 11 bases spanning the gap. This CDR3 contains 12 residues. Germline assignment: CDR1 LNHDA and CDR2 SQIVND (reference sequence). The CDR3, as DNA: TGTGCCAGTATCCGGGGGACTACTGAAGCTTTCTTT. Its translation is CASIRGTTEAFF. Variable domain in full (rest from reference TRBV19 and TRBJ1-1): DGGITQSPKYLFRKEGQNVTLSCEQNLNHDAMYWYRQDPGQGLRLIYYSQIVNDFQKGDIAEGYSVSREKKESFPLTVTSAQKNPTAFYLCASIRGTTEAFFGQGTRLTVV.

This clonotype has at least ten counts. The chain uses TRBV20-1 and TRBJ1-5; 7 bases fit TRBD1. With 5 bases clipped from V and 7 bases from J, the junction kept 8 bases outside the gene matches. The CDR3 contains 13 residues. CDR1 and CDR2 from the germline V gene are DFQATT and SNEGSKA (reference sequence). In nucleotides, the CDR3 is TGCAGTGCTGATCCAGGGGGACGGCAGCCCCAGCATTTT. Translation: CSADPGGRQPQHF.

The chain combines TRBV27 with TRBJ2-7; the match to TRBD2 covers 16 bases. CDR1 MNHEY and CDR2 SMNVEV come from the germline V gene (reference sequence). CDR3 size: 17 residues. The V segment lost 8 bases and the J segment 0 bases; nucleotides outside the gene matches: 7. CDR3 sequence (DNA): TGTGCCAGCTCGGGACTAGCGGGAGGGAGGAGCTCCTACGAGCAGTACTTC. Encoded protein: CASSGLAGGRSSYEQYF.

This clonotype came up many times. The chain joins TRBV6-1 to TRBJ2-1, with 10 bases aligning to TRBD2. CDR1 and CDR2 (germline): MNHNS, SASEGT. The V gene end was trimmed by 4 bases and the J gene end by 1 base; junction bases not matched to a gene: 4. The CDR3 consists of 16 residues. CDR3 sequence: CASSGTSGPSYNEQFF. CDR3 nucleotides: TGTGCCAGCAGTGGGACTAGCGGCCCGTCCTACAATGAGCAGTTCTTC.

This clonotype has ten or more counts. The V call is TRBV7-8, the J call TRBJ2-6; 9 bases fit TRBD1. The germline CDR1 and CDR2 sequences are SGHVS and FQNEAQ. Trimming took 5 bases from V and 1 from J; bases not matched to a gene: 9. The CDR3 is 18 residues long. This CDR3 reads CASSLTQGAVSGANVLTF. The CDR3 DNA is TGTGCCAGCAGCCTTACACAGGGGGCGGTTTCTGGGGCCAACGTCCTGACTTTC.

V and J are TRBV30 and TRBJ2-7, with a possible D match to TRBD2 (6 bases). V lost 2 bases to trimming and J lost 3 bases, with 14 bases between them. The CDR3 extends over 14 amino acids. Germline V lookup: CDR1 GTSNPN, CDR2 SVGIG (reference sequence). The CDR3 loop reads CAWSRAGQNYEQYF. CDR3 DNA: TGTGCCTGGAGTCGGGCGGGGCAGAACTACGAGCAGTACTTC.

The gene calls are TRBV10-2 and TRBJ2-5; no clear D gene. V was cut by 3 bases and J by 6 bases, with 14 bases left in between. Germline loops: CDR1 WSHSY, CDR2 SAAADI. The CDR3 contains 14 residues. The CDR3 coding sequence is TGCGCCAGCAGTGAACCGACCCGGAAAAAGACCCAGTACTTC. It yields the protein CASSEPTRKKTQYF.

The rearrangement uses TRBV2 and TRBJ2-5; 8 bases fit TRBD2. Germline CDR1 reads SNHLY; CDR2 reads FYNNEI. V trimming: 8 bases; J trimming: 0 bases; junction bases outside the gene matches: 8. The CDR3 runs 15 residues. CDR3 protein: CASGGLAGYQETQYF. CDR3 in DNA: TGTGCCAGCGGGGGGCTAGCGGGTTACCAAGAGACCCAGTACTTC.

This clonotype has more than one count but fewer than ten. The chain is built from TRBV5-1 and TRBJ2-3, with TRBD1 matching over 9 bases. The V and J ends lost 1 base and 3 bases, in that order; junction bases with no gene match: 3. CDR1 and CDR2 from the germline V gene are SGHRS and YFSETQ. This CDR3 has 15 amino acids. The DNA of the CDR3 is TGCGCCAGCAGCTTGACAGGGGGCGAGACAGATACGCAGTATTTT. This sequence encodes CASSLTGGETDTQYF.

This clonotype has only a few counts. The chain couples TRBV10-1 to TRBJ2-1; TRBD2 aligns across 9 bases. The length of the CDR3 is 15 residues. The ends lost 8 bases at V and 1 base at J; junction bases unmatched: 6. Germline V lookup: CDR1 WNHNN, CDR2 SYGVQD (reference sequence). CDR3 in amino acids: CASASSGNSYNEQFF. CDR3 coding DNA: TGCGCCAGCGCTTCTAGCGGGAATTCCTACAATGAGCAGTTCTTC.

The J gene is TRBJ2-7, the V gene TRBV19; 7 positions match TRBD1. Germline CDR1 LNHDA, CDR2 SQIVND (reference sequence). The trim removed 10 bases at V and 1 base at J, leaving 4 bases unmatched. CDR3 length: 12 residues. The CDR3 protein is CATGTASYEQYF. CDR3 nucleotide sequence: TGTGCCACCGGGACAGCTTCCTACGAGCAGTACTTC.

This clonotype was seen more than once but under ten times. This chain links TRBV3-1 with TRBJ1-1; D is perhaps TRBD1 (5 bases). V lost 4 bases and J 11 bases, leaving 8 bases between the germline ends. CDR1 LGHDT and CDR2 YNNKEL come from the germline V gene (reference sequence). The CDR3 is made up of 10 amino acids. The CDR3 DNA reads as TGTGCCAGCAGCCGGGGGGGGGCTTTCTTT. Its protein is CASSRGGAFF.

This clonotype occurred many times. The CDR3 DNA is TGTGCCAGCACCTACCCCCATGTAAGCCCCTACAATGAGCAGTTCTTC. This translates into CASTYPHVSPYNEQFF. The chain employs TRBV6-2 or TRBV6-3 and TRBJ2-1; D not resolved. Germline V gene lookup returns CDR1 MNHEY and CDR2 SVGEGT. Trimming removed 7 bases from V and 2 bases from J, with 18 bases in between. The CDR3 is made up of 16 amino acids.

The rearrangement uses TRBV10-3 and TRBJ2-1, with D possibly being TRBD2 (5 bases). Trimming took off 3 bases at V and 4 bases at J, with 16 bases between the two ends. In germline, CDR1 is ENHRY, CDR2 SYGVKD. This CDR3 has 16 residues. CDR3 DNA: TGTGCCATCAGTGAACGGGAAGGGTACAAATACAATGAGCAGTTCTTC. It translates to CAISEREGYKYNEQFF.

Turning to this clonotype: It may be a read error: a sequence one base away is much more abundant. The chain combines TRBV11-2 with TRBJ2-5; TRBD1 matches 9 bases. The CDR3 contains 13 residues. Germline V gene sequence: CDR1 SGHAT, CDR2 FQNNGV. Trimming cost V 11 bases and J 2 bases; bases outside gene matches: 6. The CDR3 loop reads CAWGGTGQETQYF. DNA for the CDR3: TGTGCCTGGGGAGGGACAGGGCAAGAGACCCAGTACTTC. Variable domain in full (rest from reference TRBV11-2 and TRBJ2-5): EAGVAQSPRYKIIEKRQSVAFWCNPISGHATLYWYQQILGQGPKLLIQFQNNGVVDDSQLPKDRFSAERLKGVDSTLKIQPAKLEDSAVYLCAWGGTGQETQYFGPGTRLLVL.

This clonotype has more than one count but fewer than ten. This chain links TRBV6-1 with TRBJ2-1; D may be TRBD2 (6 bases). This CDR3 region has 16 residues. Germline-derived CDR1 and CDR2 are MNHNS and SASEGT. V was cut by 5 bases and J by 3 bases, with 17 bases left in between. In DNA, the CDR3 is TGTGCCAGCAGTCAAACGTTTCGGAGGGACTACAATGAGCAGTTCTTC. Encoded protein: CASSQTFRRDYNEQFF.

As for this clonotype: A much larger clone is a single base away; this may be a read error. The genes are TRBV7-7 and TRBJ1-1, with D unresolved. This CDR3 has 14 residues. In germline, CDR1 is SSHAT, CDR2 FNYEAQ (reference sequence). V was trimmed by 6 bases and J by 1 base, leaving 12 bases between them. The chain's CDR3 is CASSDVGRNTEAFF. DNA of the CDR3: TGTGCCAGCAGTGATGTGGGCAGGAACACTGAAGCTTTCTTT.